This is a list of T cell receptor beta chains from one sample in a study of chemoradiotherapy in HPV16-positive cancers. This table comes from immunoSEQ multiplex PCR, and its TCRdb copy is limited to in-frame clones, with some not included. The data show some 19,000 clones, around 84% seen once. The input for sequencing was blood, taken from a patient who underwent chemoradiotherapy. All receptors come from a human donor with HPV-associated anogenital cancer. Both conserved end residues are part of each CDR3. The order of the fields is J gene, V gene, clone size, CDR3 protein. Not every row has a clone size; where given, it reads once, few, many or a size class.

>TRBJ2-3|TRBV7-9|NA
CASSHSGGSSDTQYF
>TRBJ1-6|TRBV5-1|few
CASSTGGSSYNSPLHF
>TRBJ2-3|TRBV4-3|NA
CASSQAWDIPNTDTQYF
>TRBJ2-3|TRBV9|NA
CASSVDITDTQYF
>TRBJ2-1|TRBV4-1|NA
CASSQGAIINEQFF
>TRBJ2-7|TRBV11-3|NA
CASSLRDGEQYF
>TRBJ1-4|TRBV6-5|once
CASRGPNEKLFF
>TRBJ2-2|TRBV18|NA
CASSLGTGETGELFF
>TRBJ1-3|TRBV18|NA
CASSPAGSGNTIYF
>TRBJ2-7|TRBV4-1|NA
CASSQEPSAADYEQYF
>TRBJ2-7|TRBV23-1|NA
CASSQSGQGPTYLSYEQYF
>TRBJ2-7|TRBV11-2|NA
CASSSLLRGERGEQYF
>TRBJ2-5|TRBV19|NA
CASTEAQGPQETQYF
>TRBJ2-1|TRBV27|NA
CASSKPGTGFNEQFF
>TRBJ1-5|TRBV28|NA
CASSYLGDQPQHF
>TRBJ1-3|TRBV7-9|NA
CASSETGGNTIYF
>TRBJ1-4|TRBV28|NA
CASSLGLNRNEKLFF
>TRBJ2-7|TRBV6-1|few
CASSVTAVSPYEQYF
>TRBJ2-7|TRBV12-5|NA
CASGFIPRTETSYEQYF
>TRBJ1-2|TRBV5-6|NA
CASSLGAGGNYGYTF
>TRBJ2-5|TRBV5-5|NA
CASSGAVVETQYF
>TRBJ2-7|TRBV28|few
CASSLTSREQYF
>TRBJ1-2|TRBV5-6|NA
CASSLIRGVGGYGYTF